This T cell receptor (beta chain) is from a study of T cell repertoires in cytomegalovirus infection. General study findings and limits: Across the ex vivo response, the dominant clonotypes were HLA-C-restricted CMV-specific TCR beta clonotypes.

Each CDR3 protein gets one entry after TCRdb re-called the reads with MiXCR. The sample includes about 360,000 distinct CDR3 sequences, roughly 18% seen only once; the top ten take about 10%. The CDR3 runs to 15 residues. Per the germline V gene, CDR1 is MNHEY and CDR2 is SVGAGI. Concerning this clonotype itself: What it binds is unknown. One end of the junction fails to match germline, which may point to a read error.

The origin of this receptor is a human donor in good health (CMV status not recorded). Some clones in this sample may be carry-over from other donors' samples. The chain employs TRBV6-5 and TRBJ1-5, with a possible D match to TRBD1 (5 bases). Input material: PBMCs. The chain's CDR3 is CASTRDAWSNRPQHF. CDR3 DNA sequence: TGTGCCAGCACACGGGACGCCTGGAGCAATCGGCCCCAGCATTTT.